Below, 15 T cell receptor beta chains from the same sample are listed, as sequenced in a study of blood T cell repertoires in COVID-19. Assay used: immunoSEQ multiplex PCR; TCRdb lists only in-frame clones, some missing. Here the sample spans more than 95,000 clones, about 87% being singletons. The specimen sequenced was peripheral blood. All receptors derive from a human donor in a cohort sampled during active or convalescent COVID-19.

This clone was observed once. The chain recombines TRBV19 with TRBJ1-2, with 10 bases lining up with TRBD1. The germline CDR1 and CDR2 sequences are LNHDA and SQIVND (reference sequence). This CDR3 has 16 amino acids. The ends lost 8 bases at V and 4 bases at J; junction bases unmatched: 13. CDR3 DNA sequence: TGTGCCAGTGCCGGGACAGGGGATTTCAGGAGCTATGGCTACACCTTC. This gives the protein CASAGTGDFRSYGYTF.

J is TRBJ1-4 and V is TRBV7-2, with D maybe TRBD1 (6 bases). The CDR3 sequence is 15 residues long. Trimming removed 0 bases from V and 5 bases from J, with 10 bases in between. Germline CDR1 reads SGHTA; CDR2 reads FQGNSA. CDR3: CASSLAGTPNEKLFF. CDR3 in DNA: TGTGCCAGCAGCTTAGCGGGGACACCGAATGAAAAACTGTTTTTT. Filled out from reference TRBV7-2 and TRBJ1-4, the complete variable domain reads GAGVSQSPSNKVTEKGKDVELRCDPISGHTALYWYRQSLGQGLEFLIYFQGNSAPDKSGLPSDRFSAERTGGSVSTLTIQRTQQEDSAVYLCASSLAGTPNEKLFFGSGTQLSVL.

The rearrangement links TRBV20-1 to TRBJ2-5; perhaps TRBD1 as D (5 bases). Germline V gene lookup returns CDR1 DFQATT and CDR2 SNEGSKA (reference sequence). Trimming removed 3 bases from V and 4 bases from J, with 9 bases in between. The CDR3 spans 12 residues. The CDR3 reads CSASQGPETQYF. CDR3 sequence (DNA): TGCAGTGCTAGTCAGGGCCCAGAGACCCAGTACTTC.

The chain recombines TRBV10-3 with TRBJ1-5, with 10 bases fitting TRBD1. Germline CDR1 and CDR2: ENHRY and SYGVKD. This CDR3 has 16 residues. J was trimmed by 7 bases and V by 3 bases; bases with no gene match: 9. The CDR3 sequence: CAISDPTGGDPQPQHF. The CDR3, as DNA: TGTGCCATCAGTGACCCGACAGGGGGCGACCCCCAGCCCCAGCATTTT.

The chain is built from TRBV7-2 and TRBJ2-1; 9 positions match TRBD2. This CDR3 is 15 amino acids long. Trimming at V came to 6 bases and at J to 7 bases, leaving 10 bases not matched to a gene. In germline, CDR1 is SGHTA, CDR2 FQGNSA. DNA for the CDR3: TGTGCCAGCAGTACAGCGGGGGGAGTATATAATGAGCAGTTCTTC. It yields the protein CASSTAGGVYNEQFF.

This clone was seen just once. The chain combines TRBV5-4 with TRBJ2-3; 10 positions agree with TRBD2. The V gene's germline CDR1 is SGHNT and CDR2 YYREEE (reference sequence). The V segment lost 0 bases and the J segment 5 bases; nucleotides outside the gene matches: 3. The CDR3 contains 15 residues. In DNA form, the CDR3 reads TGTGCCAGCAGCTTGGGGGCTAGCGGGGGAGATACGCAGTATTTT. It yields the protein CASSLGASGGDTQYF. The full variable domain, rest sourced from reference TRBV5-4 and TRBJ2-3, is ETGVTQSPTHLIKTRGQQVTLRCSSQSGHNTVSWYQQALGQGPQFIFQYYREEENGRGNFPPRFSGLQFPNYSSELNVNALELDDSALYLCASSLGASGGDTQYFGPGTRLTVL.

The chain recombines TRBV2 with TRBJ1-4; the match to TRBD1 covers 7 bases. V gave up 1 base and J gave up 7 bases; unmatched junction bases: 3. This CDR3 comprises 14 residues. Germline V lookup: CDR1 SNHLY, CDR2 FYNNEI. DNA for the CDR3: TGTGCCAGCAGTGAAGTGACAGGGTTTGAAAAACTGTTTTTT. It is translated as CASSEVTGFEKLFF.

The rearrangement joins TRBV6-2 or TRBV6-3 to TRBJ2-7; 11 bases align to TRBD2. Germline assignment: CDR1 MNHEY and CDR2 SVGEGT. The CDR3 covers 15 residues. The ends lost 6 bases at V and 2 bases at J; junction bases unmatched: 6. This CDR3 reads CASSPLAGGPYEQYF. CDR3 DNA: TGTGCCAGCAGCCCGCTAGCGGGGGGACCCTACGAGCAGTACTTC.

This clone qualifies as medium-sized (0.01 to 0.1%). CDR3 sequence reads: CASSVAPVSTGELFF. The CDR3, as DNA: TGTGCCAGCAGCGTAGCTCCGGTTTCCACCGGGGAGCTGTTTTTT. J is TRBJ2-2 and V is TRBV9; D unresolved. V gave up 0 bases and J gave up 4 bases, with 10 bases separating them. Germline lookup yields CDR1 SGDLS and CDR2 YYNGEE. There are 15 residues in the CDR3.

The chain links TRBV7-9 to TRBJ2-5; tentative D call: TRBD2 (6 bases). The germline V gene encodes CDR1 SEHNR and CDR2 FQNEAQ (reference sequence). Trimming left V 4 bases short and J 4 bases short, with 10 bases between. CDR3 size: 13 residues. CDR3 bases: TGTGCCAGCAGCTGGGGAGGTATAGAGACCCAGTACTTC. This translates into CASSWGGIETQYF.

The chain uses TRBV9 and TRBJ2-5; no clear D. The CDR3 consists of 14 residues. The ends were cut back, 1 base at V and 5 bases at J, with 12 bases in the middle. Germline CDR1 is SGDLS and CDR2 is YYNGEE. The CDR3 DNA reads TGTGCCAGCAGCGTATCCGGTCTTGCGGAGACCCAGTACTTC. It specifies CASSVSGLAETQYF.

The chain joins TRBV6-5 to TRBJ1-2; 7 bases are shared with TRBD1. The V gene end was trimmed by 8 bases and the J gene end by 0 bases; junction bases not matched to a gene: 9. Per germline, CDR1 MNHEY and CDR2 SVGAGI. The CDR3 is 15 residues long. The CDR3 reads CASRPPGQTNYGYTF. The CDR3 DNA sequence: TGTGCCAGCCGTCCCCCGGGACAGACTAACTATGGCTACACCTTC.

This clone is medium-sized. The chain uses TRBV7-9 and TRBJ2-1; 8 nucleotides match TRBD2. The CDR3 has 17 residues. Germline V CDR1 and CDR2: SEHNR, FQNEAQ (reference sequence). V was pared by 6 bases and J by 0 bases, with 10 bases of the junction left unmatched. The CDR3 DNA is TGTGCCAGCAGTGACTCAACTAGCGGATTCTCCTACAATGAGCAGTTCTTC. Protein sequence: CASSDSTSGFSYNEQFF.

This clone was found once. The gene calls are TRBV27 and TRBJ2-3, with 15 bases identical to TRBD2. CDR1 MNHEY and CDR2 SMNVEV come from the germline V gene (reference sequence). The length of the CDR3 is 17 residues. Trimming at V came to 6 bases and at J to 0 bases, leaving 4 bases not matched to a gene. In DNA form, the CDR3 reads TGTGCCAGCAGCGGACTAGCGGGGGGGACTAGCACAGATACGCAGTATTTT. Encoded protein: CASSGLAGGTSTDTQYF.

The genes are TRBV10-3 and TRBJ1-5, with no clear D. The CDR3 consists of 14 residues. Trimming left V 6 bases short and J 5 bases short, with 14 bases between. CDR1 is ENHRY, CDR2 SYGVKD, per germline. The CDR3 nucleotides read TGTGCCATCAGAGAGACGGGGAATGATCAGCCCCAGCATTTT. This encodes CAIRETGNDQPQHF.